This T cell receptor beta chain derives from a study of blood T cell repertoires in COVID-19. Background on the study: Samples of COVID-19 (acute and convalescent) were obtained from the United States, Italy and Spain. Sources were T cells, B-cell-depleted T cells, or PBMCs; the material itself was cDNA or gDNA.

The germline V gene encodes CDR1 KGHSH and CDR2 LQKENI. CDR3 length: 12 residues. The ends were cut back, 3 bases at V and 4 bases at J, with 4 bases in the middle. Authors' processing steps: Amplified reference gene primers provided the basis for estimating nucleated cell counts. Sequencing was performed with immunoSEQ multiplex PCR; in TCRdb, only in-frame clones are kept and a portion is missing. V, J and clone size are those of that table, while D and trimming were read from the DNA. The table records 70,000 or so clones, just over 90% of them present only once. This clone was picked up a small number of times. Within the sample, other DNA sequences also encode this same CDR3.

This clonotype originated in a woman between 18 and 29 years old with acute or convalescent COVID-19. The sample taken for sequencing was peripheral blood. The rearrangement joins TRBV18 to TRBJ1-3, with unresolved D. The CDR3: CASSPEGNTIYF. CDR3 bases: TGTGCCAGCTCACCTGAGGGAAACACCATATATTTT.